The clone carrying this T cell receptor (beta chain) was seen more than once but under ten times. Its antigen remains unidentified. These data are taken from a study of CD8 T cells in ankylosing spondylitis. Study-wide results and caveats: A TCR beta motif of 7 or 8 highly homologous variants appeared characteristic of ankylosing spondylitis blood. Disease-linked clones proved CD8+ and comparatively uncommon in peripheral blood. Reported data indicate significant enrichment of disease-linked clones within matched ankylosing spondylitis synovial fluid.

V was trimmed by 10 bases and J by 5 bases, leaving 11 bases between them. This CDR3 is built from 11 residues. Germline-derived CDR1 and CDR2 are SNHLY and FYNNEI. One entry per CDR3 protein, called by TCRdb with MiXCR from the 5' RACE reads. The sample shows about 220,000 distinct CDR3 sequences, more than 5.5% of them seen only once. The sequenced sample consisted of blood, either unsorted or a sorted T cell fraction (not recorded which). The sequence derives from a male donor with ankylosing spondylitis. The chain uses TRBV2 and TRBJ1-1; D call uncertain. CDR3: CAKGRGTEAFF. Here the CDR3 DNA reads TGTGCCAAAGGGCGAGGGACTGAAGCTTTCTTT.